One and the same sample provided the 27 T cell receptor beta chains below, sequenced in a study of immune evolution from preneoplasia to lung adenocarcinoma. Sequenced by immunoSEQ multiplex PCR; TCRdb stores in-frame clones only, minus some. The sample includes 8,000 or so clones, 81% of them seen just once. The sequencing sample was made of FFPE invasive lung adenocarcinoma tissue. These receptors were obtained from a person aged 45 to 60 with lung adenocarcinoma.

V is TRBV15 and J is TRBJ1-6; D is undetermined. The CDR3 totals 13 residues. The germline V gene has CDR1 LNHNV and CDR2 YYDKDF (reference sequence). V was pared by 2 bases and J by 14 bases, with 13 bases between. The CDR3 DNA follows: TGTGCCACCAGCAGAACCTCCGACTCAGCCCTCCACTTT. The encoded protein is CATSRTSDSALHF.

The rearrangement uses TRBV7-6 and TRBJ2-3; 9 nucleotides agree with TRBD2. Germline assignment: CDR1 SGHVS and CDR2 FNYEAQ. The CDR3 loop spans 16 amino acids. V gave up 3 bases and J gave up 2 bases; unmatched junction bases: 6. For the CDR3, the DNA is TGTGCCAGCAGCTTCTTAGCGGGAGAACTCACAGATACGCAGTATTTT. Encoded protein: CASSFLAGELTDTQYF. Variable domain in full (rest from reference TRBV7-6 and TRBJ2-3): GAGVSQSPRYKVTKRGQDVALRCDPISGHVSLYWYRQALGQGPEFLTYFNYEAQQDKSGLPNDRFSAERPEGSISTLTIQRTEQRDSAMYRCASSFLAGELTDTQYFGPGTRLTVL.

This chain connects TRBV28 to TRBJ1-1; 8 nucleotides line up with TRBD1. Germline V gene data show CDR1 as MDHEN and CDR2 as SYDVKM. The V segment lost 4 bases and the J segment 6 bases; nucleotides outside the gene matches: 7. The CDR3 covers 14 residues. CDR3: CASSSRQGWAEAFF. As DNA, the CDR3 is TGTGCCAGCAGTTCTCGACAGGGGTGGGCTGAAGCTTTCTTT.

The gene calls are TRBV5-1 and TRBJ2-1, with 14 bases fitting TRBD2. Trimming cost V 0 bases and J 8 bases; bases outside gene matches: 4. The CDR3 runs to 16 residues. Looked up from germline, CDR1 is SGHRS and CDR2 is YFSETQ. The CDR3 here is CASSLVGTSGGDEQFF. For the CDR3, the DNA is TGCGCCAGCAGCTTGGTCGGGACTAGCGGGGGCGATGAGCAGTTCTTC.

Note on this clone: Other DNA sequences in this specimen translate into the identical CDR3. The chain recombines TRBV9 with TRBJ2-1; D not certain. The length of the CDR3 is 15 residues. Germline loops: CDR1 SGDLS, CDR2 YYNGEE. The V end lost 1 base, the J end lost 0 bases, and 8 bases lay between the germline ends. CDR3 region: CASSVSGGSYNEQFF. CDR3 bases: TGTGCCAGCAGCGTATCTGGCGGCTCCTACAATGAGCAGTTCTTC.

V gene TRBV5-1 combines with J gene TRBJ1-5, with 8 bases fitting TRBD1. J was trimmed by 6 bases and V by 4 bases; bases with no gene match: 6. The germline V gene encodes CDR1 SGHRS and CDR2 YFSETQ. The CDR3 covers 14 residues. The CDR3 DNA sequence: TGCGCCAGCAGCCAGGGGGCGAGGGGTCAGCCCCAGCATTTT. Protein product: CASSQGARGQPQHF. Variable domain in full (rest from reference TRBV5-1 and TRBJ1-5): KAGVTQTPRYLIKTRGQQVTLSCSPISGHRSVSWYQQTPGQGLQFLFEYFSETQRNKGNFPGRFSGRQFSNSRSEMNVSTLELGDSALYLCASSQGARGQPQHFGDGTRLSIL.

The V and J genes are TRBV18 and TRBJ1-2, with D unclear. Germline CDR1 is KGHSH and CDR2 is LQKENI. Trimming cost V 4 bases and J 6 bases, with 6 bases left between them. This CDR3 has 11 amino acids. CDR3 sequence reads: CASSLKDGYTF. The CDR3 DNA is TGTGCCAGCTCACTTAAAGATGGCTACACCTTC.

This clone was counted between two and nine times. The J gene is TRBJ1-2, the V gene TRBV2; no clear D. This CDR3 is 12 amino acids long. CDR1 SNHLY and CDR2 FYNNEI come from the germline V gene. Between the trimmed V and J ends, which lost 4 bases and 0 bases, there was a span of 3 bases. CDR3 residues: CASSGANYGYTF. The CDR3 DNA follows: TGTGCCAGCAGTGGGGCTAACTATGGCTACACCTTC. The whole variable domain, remainder taken from reference TRBV2 and TRBJ1-2, is EPEVTQTPSHQVTQMGQEVILRCVPISNHLYFYWYRQILGQKVEFLVSFYNNEISEKSEIFDDQFSVERPDGSNFTLKIRSTKLEDSAMYFCASSGANYGYTFGSGTRLTVV.

This chain links TRBV5-1 with TRBJ1-1; D uncertain. V gave up 0 bases and J gave up 5 bases, with 8 bases separating them. This CDR3 contains 13 residues. Germline CDR1 reads SGHRS; CDR2 reads YFSETQ. CDR3 loop: CASSLVEGTEAFF. The CDR3 bases are TGCGCCAGCAGCTTGGTTGAGGGAACTGAAGCTTTCTTT.

The chain links TRBV18 to TRBJ1-1, with TRBD1 matching over 10 bases. This CDR3 has 15 residues. The ends lost 3 bases at V and 5 bases at J; junction bases unmatched: 6. CDR1 and CDR2 (germline): KGHSH, LQKENI. CDR3 in DNA: TGTGCCAGCTCACCTACGGGACAGGGGTTGACTGAAGCTTTCTTT. It translates to CASSPTGQGLTEAFF.

In this sample, this clone turned up a few times. This chain uses TRBV5-1 with TRBJ2-1, with 7 bases fitting TRBD1. Germline CDR1 reads SGHRS; CDR2 reads YFSETQ. The V and J ends lost 5 bases and 4 bases, in that order; junction bases with no gene match: 3. The CDR3 runs to 13 residues. CDR3 sequence: CASRGQPYNEQFF. CDR3 coding DNA: TGCGCCAGCAGGGGACAGCCATACAATGAGCAGTTCTTC.

A single count supports this clone. CDR3 loop: CASSFSAGDGEQYF. The CDR3 region has the DNA TGTGCCAGCAGTTTCTCGGCGGGAGACGGCGAGCAGTACTTC. The chain recombines TRBV27 with TRBJ2-7; TRBD2 matches at 7 bases. The CDR3 totals 14 residues. With 3 bases clipped from V and 6 bases from J, the junction kept 8 bases outside the gene matches. CDR1 is MNHEY, CDR2 SMNVEV, per germline (reference sequence).

J is TRBJ2-2 and V is TRBV7-3, with TRBD1 matching 9 bases. The V segment lost 5 bases and the J segment 4 bases; nucleotides outside the gene matches: 8. CDR1 is SGHTA and CDR2 is FQGTGA in the germline V gene. The CDR3 consists of 16 residues. CDR3 region: CASSPADRGFTGELFF. CDR3 DNA: TGTGCCAGCAGCCCCGCAGACAGGGGGTTCACCGGGGAGCTGTTTTTT.

J is TRBJ2-1 and V is TRBV9; 9 bases are a match to TRBD2. CDR3 length equals 16 residues. The germline CDR1 and CDR2 sequences are SGDLS and YYNGEE. V lost 4 bases to trimming and J lost 5 bases; unmatched junction nucleotides: 10. As DNA, the CDR3 is TGTGCCAGCAGCCTGGTAGCGGGAGTGAAGAACAATGAGCAGTTCTTC. Protein: CASSLVAGVKNNEQFF.

The chain recombines TRBV5-1 with TRBJ2-2, with TRBD1 matching over 7 bases. The CDR3 is 15 amino acids. Germline assignment: CDR1 SGHRS and CDR2 YFSETQ. With 0 bases clipped from V and 1 base from J, the junction kept 0 bases outside the gene matches. The CDR3 coding sequence is TGCGCCAGCAGCTTGGGGGACAGGAACACCGGGGAGCTGTTTTTT. This gives the protein CASSLGDRNTGELFF.

The chain links TRBV28 to TRBJ2-1, with D possibly matching TRBD1 (5 bases). This CDR3 contains 15 residues. V was trimmed by 6 bases and J by 0 bases, leaving 12 bases between them. Per germline, CDR1 MDHEN and CDR2 SYDVKM. CDR3 coding DNA: TGTGCCAGCAGAGGGGATGAGAGCTCCTACAATGAGCAGTTCTTC. Translated: CASRGDESSYNEQFF.

This chain joins TRBV2 and TRBJ1-1; TRBD1 matches 8 bases. CDR3 length: 15 residues. The V gene's germline CDR1 is SNHLY and CDR2 FYNNEI. Unmatched junction bases numbered 9, after V lost 7 bases and J lost 2 bases. CDR3 nucleotides: TGTGCCAGCACTACAAGGACAGGGTCAAACACTGAAGCTTTCTTT. It specifies CASTTRTGSNTEAFF.

V gene TRBV2 combines with J gene TRBJ2-5; no clear D. Germline assignment: CDR1 SNHLY and CDR2 FYNNEI. The CDR3 contains 13 residues. V was trimmed by 6 bases and J by 5 bases, leaving 13 bases between them. For the CDR3, the DNA is TGTGCCAGCAGGGGCCCCTTGGTGGAGACCCAGTACTTC. It encodes CASRGPLVETQYF.

The rearrangement joins TRBV5-4 to TRBJ2-2; tentatively, D is TRBD2 (7 bases). The V and J ends lost 4 bases and 0 bases respectively, with 13 bases between them. Germline V gene lookup returns CDR1 SGHNT and CDR2 YYREEE (reference sequence). The CDR3 is made up of 16 amino acids. The CDR3 protein is CASSPGGGPNTGELFF. CDR3 nucleotides: TGTGCCAGCAGCCCCGGCGGGGGCCCGAACACCGGGGAGCTGTTTTTT.

The chain joins TRBV6-1 to TRBJ1-2; 8 bases match TRBD1. Trimming at V came to 4 bases and at J to 4 bases, leaving 5 bases not matched to a gene. This CDR3 has 14 amino acids. Germline lookup yields CDR1 MNHNS and CDR2 SASEGT. The CDR3 coding sequence is TGTGCCAGCAGTGTATCACAGGGGGGCTATGGCTACACCTTC. This gives the protein CASSVSQGGYGYTF.

This rearrangement joins TRBV7-8 to TRBJ2-2; 10 bases align to TRBD2. V gave up 2 bases and J gave up 7 bases; unmatched junction bases: 10. The CDR3 is made up of 17 amino acids. Germline CDR1 reads SGHVS; CDR2 reads FQNEAQ. The CDR3: CASSLFIASGSFGELFF. The CDR3 DNA sequence: TGTGCCAGCAGCTTATTCATAGCTAGCGGGAGCTTCGGGGAGCTGTTTTTT.

This sequence joins TRBV18 and TRBJ1-1; 7 bases fit TRBD1. In germline, CDR1 is KGHSH, CDR2 LQKENI. The ends lost 5 bases at V and 0 bases at J; junction bases unmatched: 9. This CDR3 is built from 16 residues. The CDR3, as DNA: TGTGCCAGCTCAGCGAGGGAGGGGGCCATGAACACTGAAGCTTTCTTT. As protein: CASSAREGAMNTEAFF.

The V call is TRBV11-1, the J call TRBJ1-1; D might be TRBD1 (5 bases). The V gene lost 1 base and the J gene lost 10 bases, with 7 bases spanning the gap. The length of the CDR3 is 11 residues. Per germline, CDR1 SGHAT and CDR2 FQDESV (reference sequence). CDR3 sequence (DNA): TGTGCCAGCAGCTTAGAGGGGCGAGCTTTCTTT. As protein: CASSLEGRAFF. The full variable domain, its missing parts supplied by reference TRBV11-1 and TRBJ1-1, is EAEVAQSPRYKITEKSQAVAFWCDPISGHATLYWYRQILGQGPELLVQFQDESVVDDSQLPKDRFSAERLKGVDSTLKIQPAELGDSAMYLCASSLEGRAFFGQGTRLTVV.

This rearrangement joins TRBV2 to TRBJ1-2; 7 nucleotides agree with TRBD1. The junction had 9 bases not matched to a gene; V was cut back by 7 bases and J by 4 bases. Per the germline V gene, CDR1 is SNHLY and CDR2 is FYNNEI. CDR3 length: 14 residues. The CDR3: CASIPDRVSYGYTF. The CDR3, as DNA: TGTGCCAGCATTCCAGACAGGGTGAGCTATGGCTACACCTTC.

The chain couples TRBV10-2 to TRBJ1-1, with 8 bases aligning to TRBD1. The ends lost 7 bases at V and 5 bases at J; junction bases unmatched: 12. This CDR3 has 15 amino acids. CDR1 and CDR2 (germline): WSHSY, SAAADI. The CDR3, as DNA: TGCGCCAGCATAGGTTGGAACAGGGGGGATACTGAAGCTTTCTTT. It is translated as CASIGWNRGDTEAFF.

The V and J genes are TRBV7-9 and TRBJ1-1; no firm D call. The CDR3 has 13 amino acids. V lost 1 base and J 7 bases, leaving 10 bases between the germline ends. Germline V gene lookup returns CDR1 SEHNR and CDR2 FQNEAQ (reference sequence). CDR3 bases: TGTGCCAGCAGCTTAGATGCAGAGAATGAAGCTTTCTTT. Translated: CASSLDAENEAFF.

Only one count was recorded for this clone. The CDR3 DNA sequence: TGTGCCAGCAGGGGGGGACAGTACTCCTACGAGCAGTACTTC. The encoded protein is CASRGGQYSYEQYF. J is TRBJ2-7 and V is TRBV7-8, with D perhaps TRBD1 (7 bases). This CDR3 has 14 amino acids. The V gene's germline CDR1 is SGHVS and CDR2 FQNEAQ. Trimming removed 6 bases from V and 0 bases from J, with 12 bases in between. Complete variable domain (other parts from reference TRBV7-8 and TRBJ2-7): GAGVSQSPRYKVAKRGQDVALRCDPISGHVSLFWYQQALGQGPEFLTYFQNEAQLDKSGLPSDRFFAERPEGSVSTLKIQRTQQEDSAVYLCASRGGQYSYEQYFGPGTRLTVT.